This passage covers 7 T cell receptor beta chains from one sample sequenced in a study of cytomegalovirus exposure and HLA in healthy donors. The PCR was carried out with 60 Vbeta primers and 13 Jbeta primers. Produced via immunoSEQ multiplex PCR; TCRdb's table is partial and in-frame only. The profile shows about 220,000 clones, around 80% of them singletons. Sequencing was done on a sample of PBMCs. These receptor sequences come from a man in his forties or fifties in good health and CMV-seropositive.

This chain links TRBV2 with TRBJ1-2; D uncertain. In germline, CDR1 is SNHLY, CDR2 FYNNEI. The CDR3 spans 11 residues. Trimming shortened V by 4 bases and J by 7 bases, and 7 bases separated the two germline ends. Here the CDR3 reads CASSVEAGYTF. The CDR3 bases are TGTGCCAGCAGTGTTGAGGCTGGCTACACCTTC.

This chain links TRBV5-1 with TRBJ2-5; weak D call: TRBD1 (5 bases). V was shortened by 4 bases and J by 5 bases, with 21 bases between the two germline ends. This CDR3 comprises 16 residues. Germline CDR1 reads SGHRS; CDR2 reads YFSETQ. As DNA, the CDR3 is TGCGCCAGCAGCCTGACCGTGGGGCAGGCCAGGGAGACCCAGTACTTC. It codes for CASSLTVGQARETQYF.

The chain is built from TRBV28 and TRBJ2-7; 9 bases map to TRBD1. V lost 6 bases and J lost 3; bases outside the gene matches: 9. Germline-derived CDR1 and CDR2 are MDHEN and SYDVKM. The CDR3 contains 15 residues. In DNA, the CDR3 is TGTGCCAGCAGCCCGGGACAGGGATCGAGCTACGAGCAGTACGTC. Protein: CASSPGQGSSYEQYV.

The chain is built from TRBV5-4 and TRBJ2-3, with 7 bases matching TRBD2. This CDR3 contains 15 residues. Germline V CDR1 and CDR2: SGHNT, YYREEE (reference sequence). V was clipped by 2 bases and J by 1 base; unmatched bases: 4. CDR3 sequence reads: CASSFELAGTDTQYF. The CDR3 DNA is TGTGCCAGCAGCTTTGAGCTAGCGGGCACAGATACGCAGTATTTT.

CDR3 bases: TGTGCCAGCAGTTTATTCACTAGCGGATACAATGAGCAGTTCTTC. This codes for CASSLFTSGYNEQFF. The chain couples TRBV27 to TRBJ2-1; 8 bases fit TRBD2. Trimming took 1 base from V and 4 from J; bases not matched to a gene: 3. Germline V CDR1 and CDR2: MNHEY, SMNVEV (reference sequence). CDR3 length equals 15 residues.

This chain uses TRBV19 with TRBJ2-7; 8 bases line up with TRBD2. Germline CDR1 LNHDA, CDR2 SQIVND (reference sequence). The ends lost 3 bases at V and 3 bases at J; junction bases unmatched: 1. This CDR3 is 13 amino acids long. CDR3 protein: CASSMGTSYEQYF. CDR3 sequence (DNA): TGTGCCAGTAGTATGGGGACTAGCTACGAGCAGTACTTC.

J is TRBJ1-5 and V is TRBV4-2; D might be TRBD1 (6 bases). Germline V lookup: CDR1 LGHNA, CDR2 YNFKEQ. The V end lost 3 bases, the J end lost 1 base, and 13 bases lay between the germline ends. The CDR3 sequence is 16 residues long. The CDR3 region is CASSQADRSSNQPQHF. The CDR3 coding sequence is TGTGCCAGCAGCCAGGCAGACAGGTCCAGCAATCAGCCCCAGCATTTT.